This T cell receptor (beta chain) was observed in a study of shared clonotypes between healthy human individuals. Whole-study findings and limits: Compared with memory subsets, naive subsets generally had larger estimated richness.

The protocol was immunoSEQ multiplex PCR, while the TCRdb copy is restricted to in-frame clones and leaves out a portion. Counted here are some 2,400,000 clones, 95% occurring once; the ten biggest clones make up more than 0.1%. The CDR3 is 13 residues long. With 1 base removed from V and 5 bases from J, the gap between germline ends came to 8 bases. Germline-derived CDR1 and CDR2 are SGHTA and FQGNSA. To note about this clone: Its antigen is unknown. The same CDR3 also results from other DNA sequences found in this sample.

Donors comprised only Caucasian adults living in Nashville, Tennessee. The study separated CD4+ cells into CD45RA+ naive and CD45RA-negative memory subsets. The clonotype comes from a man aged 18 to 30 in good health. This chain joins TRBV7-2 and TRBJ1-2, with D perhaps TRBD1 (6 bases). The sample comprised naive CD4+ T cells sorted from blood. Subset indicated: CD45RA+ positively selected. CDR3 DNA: TGTGCCAGCAGCTTAGAACAGGGATATGGCTACACCTTC. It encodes CASSLEQGYGYTF. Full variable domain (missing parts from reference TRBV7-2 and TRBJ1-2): GAGVSQSPSNKVTEKGKDVELRCDPISGHTALYWYRQSLGQGLEFLIYFQGNSAPDKSGLPSDRFSAERTGGSVSTLTIQRTQQEDSAVYLCASSLEQGYGYTFGSGTRLTVV.